This T cell receptor beta chain was sequenced for a study of blood T cell repertoires in COVID-19. In the study overall: Some COVID-19 samples were acute and others convalescent; all came from the United States, Italy and Spain. The cDNA or gDNA used as material had been derived from T cells, B-cell-depleted T cells, or PBMCs.

The table came from immunoSEQ multiplex PCR; TCRdb's copy has only in-frame clones and leaves some out. The table includes about 160,000 clones, 75% to 90% detected once. V was pared by 8 bases and J by 7 bases, with 5 bases of the junction left unmatched. This CDR3 comprises 12 residues. Material for sequencing was peripheral blood. This sequence joins TRBV12-3 or TRBV12-4 and TRBJ2-3; 8 nucleotides align to TRBD2. The TCR was taken from a human donor in a cohort sampled during active COVID-19. CDR3 nucleotide sequence: TGTGCCAGCCGGGAGGGATCAAATACGCAGTATTTT. Translated: CASREGSNTQYF.